This T cell receptor beta chain was profiled in a study of T-cell reconstitution after alpha-beta-depleted transplantation in children. There are many counts of this clonotype. With 3 bases removed from V and 2 bases from J, the gap between germline ends came to 12 bases. The CDR3 has 14 residues. The V gene's germline CDR1 is SQVTM and CDR2 ANQGSEA. As it was prepared, the TCRbeta library received unique molecular identifiers. TCRdb recomputed calls from the PCR reads with MiXCR, one row per CDR3 protein. The profile shows some 590,000 distinct CDR3 sequences, about 11% of them singletons. The starting material was PBMCs from the stem cell graft donor, obtained from the stem cell graft. The V call is TRBV29-1, the J call TRBJ2-3; perhaps TRBD2 as D (5 bases). The clonotype comes from a human donor who donated a stem cell graft to a child with acute myeloid leukemia. CDR3 amino acids: CSVDGSELTDTQYF. CDR3 bases: TGCAGCGTTGACGGTAGCGAGCTCACAGATACGCAGTATTTT.